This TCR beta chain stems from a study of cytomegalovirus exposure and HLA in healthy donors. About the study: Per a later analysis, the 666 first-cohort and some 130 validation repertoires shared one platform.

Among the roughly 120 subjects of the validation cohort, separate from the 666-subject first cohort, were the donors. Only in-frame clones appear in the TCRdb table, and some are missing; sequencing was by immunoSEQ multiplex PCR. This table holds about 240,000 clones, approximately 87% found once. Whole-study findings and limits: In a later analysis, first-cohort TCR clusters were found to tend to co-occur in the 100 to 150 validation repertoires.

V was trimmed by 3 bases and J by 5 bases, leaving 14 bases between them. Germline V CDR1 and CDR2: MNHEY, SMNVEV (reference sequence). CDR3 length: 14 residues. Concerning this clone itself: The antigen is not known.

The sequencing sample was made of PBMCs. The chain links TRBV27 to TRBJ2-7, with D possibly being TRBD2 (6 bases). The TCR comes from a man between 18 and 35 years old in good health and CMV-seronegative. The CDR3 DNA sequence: TGTGCCAGCAGTTTTATGGAGGGCCGGGACGAGCAGTACTTC. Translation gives CASSFMEGRDEQYF.